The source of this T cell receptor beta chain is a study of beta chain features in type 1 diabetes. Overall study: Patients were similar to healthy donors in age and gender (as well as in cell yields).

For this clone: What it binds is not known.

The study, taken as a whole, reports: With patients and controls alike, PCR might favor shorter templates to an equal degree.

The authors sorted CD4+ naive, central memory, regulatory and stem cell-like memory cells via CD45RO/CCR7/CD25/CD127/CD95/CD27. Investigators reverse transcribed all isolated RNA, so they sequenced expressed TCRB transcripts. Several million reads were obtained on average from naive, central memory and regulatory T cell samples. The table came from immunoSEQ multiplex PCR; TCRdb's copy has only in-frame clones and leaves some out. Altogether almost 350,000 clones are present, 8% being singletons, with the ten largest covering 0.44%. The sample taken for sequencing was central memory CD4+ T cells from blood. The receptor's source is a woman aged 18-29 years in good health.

The CDR3 nucleotides read TGTGCCAGCTCCCGACGGACCCCAGAGACCCAGTACTTC. Translated: CASSRRTPETQYF. This rearrangement joins TRBV18 to TRBJ2-5; D is ambiguous. CDR1 is KGHSH and CDR2 is LQKENI in the germline V gene. The V end lost 6 bases, the J end lost 4 bases, and 12 bases lay between the germline ends. The CDR3 is 13 residues long.